A selection of T cell receptor beta chains follows, all from one sample in a study of OX40 agonist ivuxolimab in advanced cancers. Here immunoSEQ multiplex PCR was the method, and the copy in TCRdb shows in-frame clones only, minus some. The data hold some 16,000 clones, with 80% to 90% observed a single time. The sequences come from CD4+ or CD8+ T cells sorted from blood, collected in a trial of the OX40 agonist ivuxolimab. The receptors shown here come from an adult with an advanced solid tumor such as melanoma, head and neck, liver or kidney cancer. Each CDR3 is given with its conserved first and last residue. A D gene is named only where the DNA matches it firmly. Where a row states a size, it is once, few, many or the class of an expanded clone; other rows omit it.

clone_size: NA
v_call: TRBV9
d_call: NA
j_call: TRBJ2-1
cdr3_aa: CASSLLGVYNEQFF
cdr3_nt: TGTGCCAGCAGCCTCCTCGGGGTCTACAATGAGCAGTTCTTC

clone_size: NA
v_call: TRBV19
d_call: NA
j_call: TRBJ2-7
cdr3_aa: CASSIGQENSYEQYF
cdr3_nt: TGTGCCAGTAGTATAGGGCAGGAGAACTCCTACGAGCAGTACTTC

clone_size: NA
v_call: TRBV27
d_call: NA
j_call: TRBJ2-3
cdr3_aa: CASSLSISLGVDTQYF
cdr3_nt: TGTGCCAGCAGTTTATCGATAAGTCTAGGTGTAGATACGCAGTATTTT

clone_size: few
v_call: TRBV28
d_call: NA
j_call: TRBJ2-1
cdr3_aa: CASSSIGRQRPYNEQFF
cdr3_nt: TGTGCCAGCAGTTCTATAGGGAGACAGCGACCCTACAATGAGCAGTTCTTC

clone_size: NA
v_call: TRBV19
d_call: TRBD1
j_call: TRBJ2-3
cdr3_aa: CASSIQGVPSTDTQYF
cdr3_nt: TGTGCCAGTAGTATCCAGGGGGTACCTAGCACAGATACGCAGTATTTT

clone_size: NA
v_call: TRBV9
d_call: NA
j_call: TRBJ2-3
cdr3_aa: CASSVGADTQYF
cdr3_nt: TGTGCCAGCAGCGTAGGTGCAGATACGCAGTATTTT

clone_size: NA
v_call: TRBV28
d_call: NA
j_call: TRBJ2-1
cdr3_aa: CASSSLSPYNEQFF
cdr3_nt: TGTGCCAGCAGTTCTTTATCCCCCTACAATGAGCAGTTCTTC

clone_size: NA
v_call: TRBV28
d_call: NA
j_call: TRBJ2-3
cdr3_aa: CASSLQGEGTDTQYF
cdr3_nt: TGTGCCAGCAGTTTACAGGGAGAGGGCACAGATACGCAGTATTTT

clone_size: NA
v_call: TRBV28
d_call: TRBD2
j_call: TRBJ2-1
cdr3_aa: CASSLWASGRVPQFF
cdr3_nt: TGTGCCAGCAGTTTATGGGCTAGCGGGAGGGTCCCACAGTTCTTC

clone_size: NA
v_call: TRBV10-2
d_call: NA
j_call: TRBJ1-1
cdr3_aa: CASRQFMNTEAFF
cdr3_nt: TGCGCCAGCCGACAGTTCATGAACACTGAAGCTTTCTTT

clone_size: NA
v_call: TRBV7-6
d_call: NA
j_call: TRBJ2-2
cdr3_aa: CASSLNVGTPRSGELFF
cdr3_nt: TGTGCCAGCAGCTTAAATGTCGGGACTCCCCGTAGCGGGGAGCTGTTTTTT

clone_size: NA
v_call: TRBV27
d_call: NA
j_call: TRBJ2-7
cdr3_aa: CASSLIAQGGYEQYF
cdr3_nt: TGTGCCAGCAGCTTGATCGCCCAGGGTGGGTACGAGCAGTACTTC

clone_size: NA
v_call: TRBV29-1
d_call: TRBD1
j_call: TRBJ2-1
cdr3_aa: CSVEGRGQGSYNEQFF
cdr3_nt: TGCAGCGTTGAAGGTCGGGGACAGGGCTCCTACAATGAGCAGTTCTTC

clone_size: NA
v_call: TRBV27
d_call: NA
j_call: TRBJ2-1
cdr3_aa: CASSLNSYYNEQFF
cdr3_nt: TGTGCCAGCAGTTTAAACTCCTACTACAATGAGCAGTTCTTC

clone_size: NA
v_call: TRBV19
d_call: NA
j_call: TRBJ1-6
cdr3_aa: CASSIARVLESPLHF
cdr3_nt: TGTGCCAGTAGTATAGCCAGGGTATTGGAATCACCCCTCCACTTT

clone_size: NA
v_call: TRBV21-1
d_call: NA
j_call: TRBJ1-1
cdr3_aa: CASARGLFPGNTEAFF
cdr3_nt: TGTGCCAGCGCCAGAGGACTCTTTCCTGGGAACACTGAAGCTTTCTTT

clone_size: NA
v_call: TRBV9
d_call: NA
j_call: TRBJ2-7
cdr3_aa: CASSLGGSTSYEQYF
cdr3_nt: TGTGCCAGCAGCTTAGGTGGTTCAACCTCCTACGAGCAGTACTTC

clone_size: NA
v_call: TRBV9
d_call: NA
j_call: TRBJ1-1
cdr3_aa: CASSGREGMNTEAFF
cdr3_nt: TGTGCCAGCAGCGGACGGGAGGGAATGAACACTGAAGCTTTCTTT

clone_size: NA
v_call: TRBV11-3
d_call: TRBD1
j_call: TRBJ1-1
cdr3_aa: CASSSAGGMNTEAFF
cdr3_nt: TGTGCCAGCAGCTCGGCAGGGGGCATGAACACTGAAGCTTTCTTT

clone_size: NA
v_call: TRBV7-8
d_call: TRBD1
j_call: TRBJ2-5
cdr3_aa: CASSPELMGQGETQYF
cdr3_nt: TGTGCCAGCAGCCCTGAACTAATGGGACAGGGAGAGACCCAGTACTTC

clone_size: NA
v_call: TRBV4-3
d_call: NA
j_call: TRBJ2-3
cdr3_aa: CASSQLWTLPGTQYF
cdr3_nt: TGCGCCAGCAGCCAACTGTGGACTCTCCCTGGTACGCAGTATTTT

clone_size: NA
v_call: TRBV13
d_call: NA
j_call: TRBJ2-2
cdr3_aa: CASSPTSGMGTGELFF
cdr3_nt: TGTGCCAGCAGCCCAACCTCAGGGATGGGCACCGGGGAGCTGTTTTTT

clone_size: once
v_call: TRBV6-5
d_call: NA
j_call: TRBJ2-3
cdr3_aa: CASSSGGSTDTQYF
cdr3_nt: TGTGCCAGCAGTTCTGGCGGTAGCACAGATACGCAGTATTTT

clone_size: once
v_call: TRBV11-2
d_call: NA
j_call: TRBJ2-1
cdr3_aa: CASSRLEEYNEQFF
cdr3_nt: TGTGCCAGCAGCCGACTAGAAGAATACAATGAGCAGTTCTTC

clone_size: NA
v_call: TRBV7-9
d_call: NA
j_call: TRBJ2-5
cdr3_aa: CAYLDSPRDPQYF
cdr3_nt: TGTGCCTATCTAGATTCCCCGAGGGACCCTCAGTACTTC

clone_size: few
v_call: TRBV19
d_call: TRBD2
j_call: TRBJ2-1
cdr3_aa: CASSLAGGPYNEQFF
cdr3_nt: TGTGCCAGTAGTCTAGCGGGAGGCCCCTACAATGAGCAGTTCTTC

clone_size: medium-sized
v_call: TRBV27
d_call: NA
j_call: TRBJ1-2
cdr3_aa: CASSFRDGRSSQGYTF
cdr3_nt: TGTGCCAGCAGTTTCCGTGACGGCAGGTCCTCACAGGGCTACACCTTC

clone_size: few
v_call: TRBV28
d_call: NA
j_call: TRBJ1-2
cdr3_aa: CASSLPGINGYTF
cdr3_nt: TGTGCCAGCAGTTTGCCGGGTATTAATGGCTACACCTTC

clone_size: NA
v_call: TRBV9
d_call: NA
j_call: TRBJ1-1
cdr3_aa: CASSPSGGLEAFF
cdr3_nt: TGTGCCAGCAGCCCAAGTGGAGGGCTTGAAGCTTTCTTT

clone_size: NA
v_call: TRBV11-2
d_call: NA
j_call: TRBJ2-7
cdr3_aa: CASSFYYEQYF
cdr3_nt: TGTGCCAGCAGCTTTTACTACGAGCAGTACTTC

clone_size: few
v_call: TRBV6-6
d_call: NA
j_call: TRBJ2-7
cdr3_aa: CASLGPSYEQYF
cdr3_nt: TGTGCCAGCTTGGGTCCCTCCTACGAGCAGTACTTC

clone_size: NA
v_call: TRBV7-9
d_call: NA
j_call: TRBJ2-3
cdr3_aa: CASSLETSTDTQYF
cdr3_nt: TGTGCCAGCAGCCTAGAAACTAGCACAGATACGCAGTATTTT

clone_size: NA
v_call: TRBV9
d_call: TRBD1
j_call: TRBJ1-4
cdr3_aa: CASSVYGQGYEKLFF
cdr3_nt: TGTGCCAGCAGCGTATATGGACAGGGTTACGAAAAACTGTTTTTT

clone_size: few
v_call: TRBV9
d_call: NA
j_call: TRBJ2-2
cdr3_aa: CASSALSGRELFF
cdr3_nt: TGTGCCAGCAGCGCCCTCTCGGGTAGGGAGCTGTTTTTT

clone_size: NA
v_call: TRBV29-1
d_call: TRBD2
j_call: TRBJ2-2
cdr3_aa: CSVDTSETGELFF
cdr3_nt: TGCAGCGTTGATACTAGCGAGACCGGGGAGCTGTTTTTT

clone_size: NA
v_call: TRBV13
d_call: TRBD1
j_call: TRBJ1-2
cdr3_aa: CASSFLDRHGYTF
cdr3_nt: TGTGCCAGCAGCTTCCTGGACAGGCATGGCTACACCTTC

clone_size: NA
v_call: TRBV9
d_call: TRBD2
j_call: TRBJ2-2
cdr3_aa: CASSEGLAGTTGELFF
cdr3_nt: TGTGCCAGCAGCGAGGGACTAGCGGGTACCACCGGGGAGCTGTTTTTT

clone_size: NA
v_call: TRBV19
d_call: TRBD1
j_call: TRBJ1-4
cdr3_aa: CASSIQGASEKLFF
cdr3_nt: TGTGCCAGTAGTATTCAGGGGGCCAGTGAAAAACTGTTTTTT

clone_size: NA
v_call: TRBV4-2
d_call: NA
j_call: TRBJ1-2
cdr3_aa: CASSWTGAYHYGYTF
cdr3_nt: TGTGCCAGCAGCTGGACTGGCGCTTACCACTATGGCTACACCTTC

clone_size: few
v_call: TRBV30
d_call: NA
j_call: TRBJ1-1
cdr3_aa: CASRQNTEAFF
cdr3_nt: TGTGCCTCCCGACAGAACACTGAAGCTTTCTTT